The clone carrying this TCR beta chain was detected only once. The antigen is not known. The trim removed 7 bases at V and 7 bases at J, leaving 7 bases unmatched. Germline values: CDR1 SNHLY, CDR2 FYNNEI. This CDR3 is 15 amino acids long. MiXCR, applied by TCRdb to the 5' RACE reads, yields one record per CDR3 protein. The data show 150,000 to 200,000 distinct CDR3 sequences, under 35% seen once. The sample is drawn from a study of CD8 T cells in ankylosing spondylitis. The study's findings and limits: The study looked at matched synovial fluid samples from ankylosing spondylitis patients. Disease-linked clones were reported to be significantly enriched there.

This chain links TRBV2 with TRBJ2-1, with TRBD2 matching 13 bases. Sequences were obtained from synovial fluid, either unsorted or a sorted T cell fraction (not recorded which). This clonotype was obtained from a male donor with ankylosing spondylitis. The CDR3 is CASIVSGLAGNEQFF. The CDR3 DNA follows: TGTGCCAGCATTGTGTCGGGACTAGCGGGAAATGAGCAGTTCTTC.